The 18 T cell receptor beta chains given below trace back to one sample, sequenced in a study of blood T cell repertoires in COVID-19. TCRdb's table, derived via immunoSEQ multiplex PCR, lists solely in-frame clones and lacks some. Here the sample spans about 370,000 clones, around 90% being singletons. Sequenced sample: peripheral blood. All receptors derive from a woman aged 25 to 39 with COVID-19, enrolled during active disease.

V and J are TRBV2 and TRBJ2-5; TRBD1 might be the D (5 bases). V lost 3 bases and J 5 bases, leaving 16 bases between the germline ends. CDR3 length equals 15 residues. CDR1 and CDR2 from the germline V gene are SNHLY and FYNNEI. CDR3 amino acids: CASSEEQGVWETQYF. In DNA, the CDR3 is TGTGCCAGCAGTGAGGAGCAGGGCGTATGGGAGACCCAGTACTTC.

The chain links TRBV6-6 to TRBJ1-2, with 9 bases lining up with TRBD1. The CDR3 consists of 14 residues. V gave up 6 bases and J gave up 3 bases; unmatched junction bases: 5. Germline CDR1 MNHNY, CDR2 SVGAGI (reference sequence). The CDR3 reads CASRPGQGYYGYTF. DNA of the CDR3: TGTGCCAGCAGACCGGGACAGGGCTACTATGGCTACACCTTC.

V gene TRBV12-3 or TRBV12-4 combines with J gene TRBJ1-2, with D perhaps TRBD1 (5 bases). This CDR3 comprises 13 residues. The V and J ends lost 2 bases and 7 bases respectively, with 11 bases between them. CDR3 bases: TGTGCCAGCAGTTTACTAGGGGCCGGTGGCTACACCTTC. This codes for CASSLLGAGGYTF.

The chain employs TRBV18 and TRBJ2-5; 10 nucleotides line up with TRBD2. The CDR3 loop spans 17 amino acids. V lost 2 bases to trimming and J lost 3 bases; unmatched junction nucleotides: 9. Per the germline V gene, CDR1 is KGHSH and CDR2 is LQKENI. CDR3 nucleotides: TGTGCCAGCTCACCATTTCCAACTAGCGGGGATAAAGAGACCCAGTACTTC. Translated: CASSPFPTSGDKETQYF.

V gene TRBV14 combines with J gene TRBJ2-5; D is perhaps TRBD1 (6 bases). The CDR3 runs 13 residues. V was shortened by 1 base and J by 5 bases, with 8 bases between the two germline ends. The germline gives CDR1 SGHDN, CDR2 FVKESK. The CDR3 here is CASSQAGVETQYF. Here the CDR3 DNA reads TGTGCCAGCAGCCAAGCAGGGGTGGAGACCCAGTACTTC.

In DNA, the CDR3 is TGTGCCAGCAGCTTAGGGGAGGGCTATGGCTACACCTTC. It yields the protein CASSLGEGYGYTF. The chain combines TRBV7-9 with TRBJ1-2; D is undetermined. The CDR3 is 13 residues long. Germline loops: CDR1 SEHNR, CDR2 FQNEAQ (reference sequence). Trimming stripped 1 base from V and 4 bases from J, with 7 bases between.

The chain recombines TRBV10-2 with TRBJ2-7; 8 nucleotides align to TRBD2. V trimming: 10 bases; J trimming: 7 bases; junction bases outside the gene matches: 21. CDR3 length equals 16 residues. Germline V CDR1 and CDR2: WSHSY, SAAADI. CDR3 sequence reads: CATNSGGGRFGEEQYF. The CDR3 DNA reads TGCGCCACCAACTCGGGAGGGGGGCGCTTTGGGGAAGAGCAGTACTTC.

CDR3 nucleotides: TGTGCCAGCAGTGAGACTAGCGGGAGGCCGGGGGAGACCCAGTACTTC. Residues: CASSETSGRPGETQYF. The rearrangement joins TRBV2 to TRBJ2-5; TRBD2 agrees at 13 bases. The V gene's germline CDR1 is SNHLY and CDR2 FYNNEI. The CDR3 is 16 amino acids. J was trimmed by 5 bases and V by 3 bases; bases with no gene match: 6.

This clone has a handful of counts. The chain combines TRBV21-1 with TRBJ2-7; the D call in the table, TRBD1, was not verified against the DNA. TRBV21-1 is labeled a pseudogene. The CDR3 covers 17 residues. The chain's CDR3 is CASSKIPRDRGVHEQYV. CDR3 coding DNA: TGTGCCAGCAGCAAAATCCCCCGGGACAGGGGAGTACACGAGCAGTACGTC.

The chain joins TRBV7-9 to TRBJ2-7, with TRBD1 matching over 9 bases. From germline, CDR1 is SEHNR and CDR2 FQNEAQ (reference sequence). There are 16 residues in the CDR3. Germline trimming cut 2 bases from V and 4 bases from J; bases unmatched to any gene: 9. Written as DNA, the CDR3 is TGTGCCAGCAGCTTAACTCCGGGACAGGGACTTTACGAGCAGTACTTC. It yields the protein CASSLTPGQGLYEQYF. Full variable domain (remainder filled in from reference TRBV7-9 and TRBJ2-7): DTGVSQNPRHKITKRGQNVTFRCDPISEHNRLYWYRQTLGQGPEFLTYFQNEAQLEKSRLLSDRFSAERPKGSFSTLEIQRTEQGDSAMYLCASSLTPGQGLYEQYFGPGTRLTVT.

This clone was picked up one time. The chain joins TRBV5-6 to TRBJ1-1; the D is unclear. Germline lookup yields CDR1 SGHDT and CDR2 YYEEEE. This CDR3 is 17 amino acids long. Trimming stripped 2 bases from V and 0 bases from J, with 17 bases between. The CDR3 nucleotides are TGTGCCAGCAGCTTAGGTTTTAGCGGAGCTTTGAACACTGAAGCTTTCTTT. Residues: CASSLGFSGALNTEAFF.

The V call is TRBV4-2, the J call TRBJ2-1; 7 bases match TRBD1. The J segment lost 4 bases and the V segment lost 4 bases, leaving 7 bases of the junction unmatched. CDR3 size: 15 residues. The germline CDR1 and CDR2 sequences are LGHNA and YNFKEQ. CDR3 in DNA: TGTGCCAGCAGCCCCGGACAGGTCGGGTACAATGAGCAGTTCTTC. Its translation is CASSPGQVGYNEQFF.

J is TRBJ1-5 and V is TRBV30; D might be TRBD1 (5 bases). Trimming left V 0 bases short and J 1 base short, with 16 bases between. Germline V gene sequence: CDR1 GTSNPN, CDR2 SVGIG (reference sequence). The CDR3 is made up of 17 amino acids. The chain's CDR3 is CAWSVPPLGGSNQPQHF. CDR3 nucleotides: TGTGCCTGGAGTGTACCTCCGCTTGGGGGGAGCAATCAGCCCCAGCATTTT. The full variable domain, rest sourced from reference TRBV30 and TRBJ1-5, is SQTIHQWPATLVQPVGSPLSLECTVEGTSNPNLYWYRQAAGRGLQLLFYSVGIGQISSEVPQNLSASRPQDRQFILSSKKLLLSDSGFYLCAWSVPPLGGSNQPQHFGDGTRLSIL.

The rearrangement links TRBV10-1 to TRBJ2-2; D ambiguous. Trimming removed 8 bases at V and 1 base at J, with 8 bases between. Germline-derived CDR1 and CDR2 are WNHNN and SYGVQD (reference sequence). The CDR3 contains 13 residues. CDR3 loop: CASEYENTGELFF. The CDR3 nucleotides are TGCGCCAGCGAGTACGAGAACACCGGGGAGCTGTTTTTT.

This chain links TRBV7-9 with TRBJ2-5; maybe TRBD2 (5 bases). The CDR3 extends over 14 amino acids. Germline V gene lookup returns CDR1 SEHNR and CDR2 FQNEAQ (reference sequence). V was shortened by 5 bases and J by 5 bases, with 15 bases between the two germline ends. The CDR3 spells CASSPLREMETQYF. As DNA, the CDR3 is TGTGCCAGCAGCCCCCTCCGGGAAATGGAGACCCAGTACTTC.

The chain combines TRBV19 with TRBJ2-7, with D maybe TRBD2 (5 bases). The CDR3 length is 15 residues. The ends were cut back, 3 bases at V and 3 bases at J, with 15 bases in the middle. From germline, CDR1 is LNHDA and CDR2 SQIVND (reference sequence). The CDR3 coding sequence is TGTGCCAGTAGTATGCGGGCGGGTTACCTCTACGAGCAGTACGTC. This translates into CASSMRAGYLYEQYV.

This clone was seen only a few times. The chain uses TRBV6-4 and TRBJ2-1, with 9 bases aligning to TRBD2. V lost 3 bases and J lost 5; bases outside the gene matches: 5. The germline V gene has CDR1 MRHNA and CDR2 SNTAGT. This CDR3 comprises 15 residues. The CDR3 is CASSEGAGGHNEQFF. The CDR3 DNA reads as TGTGCCAGCAGTGAGGGAGCGGGGGGCCACAATGAGCAGTTCTTC.

The chain links TRBV7-9 to TRBJ2-3; TRBD2 agrees at 8 bases. CDR3 length: 16 amino acids. In germline, CDR1 is SEHNR, CDR2 FQNEAQ (reference sequence). V was clipped by 5 bases and J by 3 bases; unmatched bases: 10. The CDR3 DNA reads TGTGCCAGCAGCCCCGGCGCCGGGGGGGGGACAGATACGCAGTATTTT. As protein: CASSPGAGGGTDTQYF.